What follows are 18 T cell receptor beta chains derived from one specimen sequenced in a study of T cell responses to AZD1222 COVID-19 vaccine (dated by TCRdb to the early 2020s). Library creation used the immunoSEQ multiplex PCR assay. In TCRdb, the immuneACCESS table is reduced to in-frame sequences with V and J assigned. These tables do not hold every clone; where another copy was compared, an unresolved V gene accounts for under half, and the others remain unexplained. For this sample the table gives approximately 110,000 clones, of which 92% were detected only once. Roughly 1.1% of the sample belongs to the ten largest clones. This sample's time point label indicates: baseline before first vaccination. This sample comprised peripheral blood, obtained on day 0 of AZD1222 vaccination. These receptors all stem from an adult in good health.

The sample holds one count of this clone. The chain couples TRBV27 to TRBJ2-5; possibly TRBD1 or TRBD2 for D (5 bases each). Trimming removed 6 bases from V and 2 bases from J, with 19 bases in between. The germline CDR1 and CDR2 sequences are MNHEY and SMNVEV (reference sequence). This CDR3 has 16 residues. The DNA for the CDR3 is TGTGCCAGCAGGAGTAAGCCGGGACCCAGACAAGAGACCCAGTACTTC. This encodes CASRSKPGPRQETQYF.

This clone has just a few counts. The genes are TRBV18 and TRBJ2-6; D is ambiguous. V lost 2 bases and J lost 0, with 2 bases in between. The CDR3 loop spans 14 amino acids. CDR1 is KGHSH, CDR2 LQKENI, per germline. The CDR3 here is CASSPDSGANVLTF. The CDR3 DNA sequence: TGTGCCAGCTCACCAGACTCTGGGGCCAACGTCCTGACTTTC.

For the CDR3, the DNA is TGTGCCAGCAGCTTTACTAGCGGGACTTTTACCCCTAACTACGAGCAGTACTTC. This codes for CASSFTSGTFTPNYEQYF. The rearrangement links TRBV7-9 to TRBJ2-7; TRBD2 aligns across 10 bases. From germline, CDR1 is SEHNR and CDR2 FQNEAQ (reference sequence). CDR3 size: 18 residues. J lost 3 bases, V lost 3 bases, and 14 bases had no gene match.

V gene TRBV28 combines with J gene TRBJ2-6; 9 bases line up with TRBD1. Germline V gives CDR1 MDHEN, CDR2 SYDVKM. V trimming: 6 bases; J trimming: 0 bases; junction bases outside the gene matches: 3. The CDR3 sequence is 16 residues long. CDR3 sequence reads: CASRGQGSSGANVLTF. The CDR3 DNA reads as TGTGCCAGCAGGGGACAGGGTTCCTCTGGGGCCAACGTCCTGACTTTC.

The chain is built from TRBV19 and TRBJ1-5, with a weak D call TRBD1 (6 bases). This CDR3 is built from 15 residues. CDR1 is LNHDA, CDR2 SQIVND, per germline (reference sequence). The V end was cut by 1 base, the J end by 6 bases, with 13 bases between. The chain's CDR3 is CASSIGWGAGQPQHF. DNA for the CDR3: TGTGCCAGTAGTATAGGATGGGGGGCAGGTCAGCCCCAGCATTTT.

This clone is a singleton in its sample. This sequence joins TRBV19 and TRBJ2-1; 12 bases map to TRBD2. CDR3 length equals 19 residues. Germline-derived CDR1 and CDR2 are LNHDA and SQIVND (reference sequence). J lost 7 bases, V lost 0 bases, and 13 bases had no gene match. CDR3 in amino acids: CASSIDTPRLAGGRNEQFF. CDR3 coding DNA: TGTGCCAGTAGTATAGATACCCCCCGGCTAGCGGGGGGGCGGAATGAGCAGTTCTTC.

The chain couples TRBV5-6 to TRBJ2-7; TRBD1 matches 8 bases. CDR3 length equals 13 residues. Losses at the gene ends were 2 bases for V and 5 bases for J; bases not matched to a gene: 3. Germline CDR1 is SGHDT and CDR2 is YYEEEE. Written as DNA, the CDR3 is TGTGCCAGCAGCTTTGGACAGGGCGACGAGCAGTACTTC. This gives the protein CASSFGQGDEQYF.

Remarks on this clone: Other nucleotide sequences from this sample produce the same CDR3. The chain joins TRBV28 to TRBJ1-1, with unresolved D. The CDR3 runs 14 residues. CDR1 and CDR2 from the germline V gene are MDHEN and SYDVKM. V was clipped by 6 bases and J by 1 base, with 12 bases between them. Here the CDR3 reads CASSLPTGNTEAFF. CDR3 DNA sequence: TGTGCCAGCAGCCTACCGACTGGGAACACTGAAGCTTTCTTT.

The chain recombines TRBV6-6 with TRBJ1-5; 10 bases line up with TRBD1. The V gene's germline CDR1 is MNHNY and CDR2 SVGAGI (reference sequence). J was trimmed by 3 bases and V by 6 bases; bases with no gene match: 5. There are 15 residues in the CDR3. The CDR3 loop is CASSPDRGINQPQHF. In DNA, the CDR3 is TGTGCCAGCAGCCCGGACAGGGGGATCAATCAGCCCCAGCATTTT.

The J gene is TRBJ2-7, the V gene TRBV15, with D tentatively TRBD2 (6 bases). The germline V gene encodes CDR1 LNHNV and CDR2 YYDKDF (reference sequence). The CDR3 runs to 15 residues. V lost 0 bases, J lost 0 bases, and 9 bases lay in between. This CDR3 is CATSRDRGSSYEQYF. Written as DNA, the CDR3 is TGTGCCACCAGCAGAGATCGGGGGAGCTCCTACGAGCAGTACTTC.

This CDR3 reads CASSQEDRTYEQYF. CDR3 in DNA: TGCGCCAGCAGCCAAGAGGACAGGACCTACGAGCAGTACTTC. The chain couples TRBV4-1 to TRBJ2-7; TRBD1 aligns across 7 bases. Looked up from germline, CDR1 is MGHRA and CDR2 is YSYEKL. CDR3 length: 14 residues. Trimming took 0 bases from V and 2 from J; bases not matched to a gene: 1.

The rearrangement links TRBV15 to TRBJ1-5; D gene ambiguous. Trimming cost V 2 bases and J 4 bases, with 9 bases left between them. Germline assignment: CDR1 LNHNV and CDR2 YYDKDF (reference sequence). There are 14 residues in the CDR3. The CDR3 region is CATSRQIQNQPQHF. The CDR3 coding sequence is TGTGCCACCAGCAGACAGATCCAAAATCAGCCCCAGCATTTT.

The table lists this clone with a few counts. The chain combines TRBV7-3 with TRBJ2-2, with a weak D call TRBD2 (5 bases). Trimming left V 0 bases short and J 3 bases short, with 11 bases between. The germline V gene has CDR1 SGHTA and CDR2 FQGTGA. This CDR3 region has 16 residues. CDR3 in amino acids: CASSLTAGSDTGELFF. The CDR3 DNA reads TGTGCCAGCAGCTTAACGGCGGGTAGTGACACCGGGGAGCTGTTTTTT.

The chain has TRBV10-3 and TRBJ1-1, with 11 positions matching TRBD1. This CDR3 contains 14 residues. V shed 8 bases, J shed 4 bases, and the junction held 6 bases outside the gene matches. Germline CDR1 reads ENHRY; CDR2 reads SYGVKD. CDR3: CAIGQGALGTEAFF. The CDR3 DNA reads TGTGCCATCGGACAGGGGGCCCTGGGCACTGAAGCTTTCTTT.

The chain joins TRBV25-1 to TRBJ2-5, with 11 positions matching TRBD2. Per germline, CDR1 MGHDK and CDR2 SYGVNS. The CDR3 loop spans 16 amino acids. V gave up 3 bases and J gave up 2 bases; unmatched junction bases: 5. In nucleotides, the CDR3 is TGTGCCAGCAGTGATCAACGACTAGCGGGGCAAGAGACCCAGTACTTC. It codes for CASSDQRLAGQETQYF. The variable domain in full, completed from reference TRBV25-1 and TRBJ2-5, reads EADIYQTPRYLVIGTGKKITLECSQTMGHDKMYWYQQDPGMELHLIHYSYGVNSTEKGDLSSESTVSRIRTEHFPLTLESARPSHTSQYLCASSDQRLAGQETQYFGPGTRLLVL.

The J gene is TRBJ2-7, the V gene TRBV11-3, with a weak D call TRBD2 (7 bases). CDR3 length: 15 residues. Trimming cost V 6 bases and J 6 bases, with 21 bases left between them. CDR1 and CDR2 (germline): SGHNT, YENEEA. The DNA for the CDR3 is TGTGCCAGCAGTTTGGGCCTTGGGGGGGCCACCGAGCAGTACTTC. Its translation: CASSLGLGGATEQYF.

The V gene is TRBV7-2, the J gene TRBJ1-3, with D unclear. The germline V gene has CDR1 SGHTA and CDR2 FQGNSA. V shed 0 bases and J shed 0 bases, with 9 bases lying between them. This CDR3 has 16 residues. The DNA of the CDR3 is TGTGCCAGCAGCTTAGCGTCGAGGGTCTCTGGAAACACCATATATTTT. Translation: CASSLASRVSGNTIYF.

The sample holds one count of this clone. The V and J genes are TRBV11-2 and TRBJ1-2, with no clear D. V shed 1 base and J shed 4 bases, with 10 bases lying between them. Germline V lookup: CDR1 SGHAT, CDR2 FQNNGV. This CDR3 comprises 14 residues. CDR3 nucleotide sequence: TGTGCCAGCAGCTTAGGGGATTTGATCTATGGCTACACCTTC. Its translation is CASSLGDLIYGYTF.